This is a list of T cell receptor beta chains from one sample in a study of metastatic and nonmetastatic thyroid tumors. MiXCR was used by TCRdb to re-call the PCR reads. The sample records approximately 37,000 clones, about a fifth being singletons. Specimen: tumor tissue. These receptors were collected from a male donor with papillary thyroid cancer or a benign thyroid nodule (not recorded which). Some clones in this sample may be carry-over from other donors' samples. Each CDR3 is given with its conserved first and last residue. D genes are given only for firm matches. Expanded clones get a size class; other rows say once, few or many, or leave the size out.

clone size,D gene,V gene,J gene,CDR3 protein,CDR3 DNA
.,.,TRBV3-1,TRBJ1-2,CASSQVGGTGGTF,TGTGCCAGCAGCCAAGTGGGGGGGACTGGCGGCACCTTC
medium-sized,TRBD1,TRBV10-3,TRBJ2-7,CATAGTGIDEQYF,TGTGCCACCGCAGGGACAGGGATCGACGAGCAGTACTTC
many,.,TRBV24-1,TRBJ2-1,CATSDVRVANEQFF,TGTGCCACCAGTGATGTCAGGGTCGCCAATGAGCAGTTCTTC
many,.,TRBV6-4,TRBJ2-5,CASSRLGVQETQYF,TGTGCCAGCAGCCGCCTCGGGGTCCAAGAGACCCAGTACTTC
few,.,TRBV9,TRBJ2-1,CASSVDPNEQFF,TGTGCCAGCAGCGTAGACCCCAATGAGCAGTTCTTC
many,TRBD1,TRBV5-1,TRBJ2-2,CASSEQGVSGELFF,TGCGCCAGCAGCGAGCAGGGGGTGTCCGGGGAGCTGTTTTTT
many,.,TRBV20-1,TRBJ2-7,CSARNPSRTLSYEQYF,TGCAGTGCTCGCAACCCTTCTCGGACACTATCCTACGAGCAGTACTTC
.,.,TRBV7-2,TRBJ2-5,CSSSPPLVTVDQETQYF,TGTTCCAGCAGCCCTCCCCTGGTGACAGTCGACCAAGAGACCCAGTACTTC
many,.,TRBV6-2/TRBV6-3,TRBJ2-1,CASSYLGLYNEQFF,TGTGCCAGCAGTTATCTCGGACTATACAATGAGCAGTTCTTC
many,.,TRBV6-1,TRBJ1-1,CASRIQRVNTEAFF,TGTGCCAGCAGGATACAGAGGGTGAACACTGAAGCTTTCTTT
many,.,TRBV20-1,TRBJ2-1,CSASIKASRSSYNEQFF,TGCAGTGCTAGTATAAAAGCAAGTCGAAGCTCCTACAATGAGCAGTTCTTC
few,.,TRBV7-9,TRBJ1-1,CASSISGAEAFF,TGTGCCAGCAGCATATCAGGGGCTGAAGCTTTCTTT
.,TRBD2,TRBV3-1,TRBJ2-5,CASSQGLLAGVSETQYF,TGTGCCAGCAGCCAAGGCTTACTAGCGGGAGTGAGTGAGACCCAGTACTTC
medium-sized,.,TRBV19,TRBJ1-6,CACRRGQDNSPLHF,TGTGCCTGCCGCCGGGGACAAGATAATTCACCCCTCCACTTT
.,.,TRBV6-1,TRBJ1-1,CAIHGQGNTEAFF,TGTGCCATCCACGGCCAGGGGAACACTGAAGCTTTCTTT
once,TRBD2,TRBV20-1,TRBJ2-1,CSANRGEGDEQFF,TGCAGTGCTAATCGGGGGGAGGGAGATGAGCAGTTCTTC
many,.,TRBV18,TRBJ1-1,CASSPVNSNTEAFF,TGTGCCAGCTCACCAGTTAACTCGAACACTGAAGCTTTCTTT
few,TRBD1,TRBV12-3/TRBV12-4,TRBJ2-3,CASRPGTGAALDIDTQYF,TGTGCCAGCAGGCCCGGGACAGGGGCCGCCCTAGATATAGATACGCAGTATTTT
many,TRBD2,TRBV19,TRBJ2-2,CASSSGLAGGPAGELFF,TGTGCCAGTAGTTCGGGACTAGCGGGAGGGCCGGCCGGGGAGCTGTTTTTT
few,.,TRBV6-1,TRBJ2-7,CASSEAQSLGFEQYF,TGTGCCAGCAGTGAAGCGCAATCACTCGGGTTTGAGCAGTACTTC
many,.,TRBV11-2,TRBJ2-3,CATRRGTPTDTQYF,TGTGCCACCCGCAGGGGCACCCCTACAGATACGCAGTATTTT
.,.,TRBV11-2,TRBJ2-1,CATKWMSTTPNEQFF,TGTGCCACCAAGTGGATGTCTACCACCCCCAATGAGCAGTTCTTC
many,.,TRBV7-3,TRBJ2-5,CASSRDGHPGETQYF,TGTGCCAGCAGCCGTGACGGACATCCCGGGGAGACCCAGTACTTC
many,TRBD2,TRBV20-1,TRBJ2-1,CSAFGGAPQEQFF,TGCAGTGCTTTCGGGGGGGCACCTCAAGAGCAGTTCTTC
many,.,TRBV18,TRBJ2-2,CASSVTPNTGELFF,TGTGCCAGCTCAGTTACACCGAACACCGGGGAGCTGTTTTTT
many,.,TRBV12-3/TRBV12-4,TRBJ2-1,CASTVLGRNNEQFF,TGTGCCAGCACTGTATTAGGCAGAAACAATGAGCAGTTCTTC
.,TRBD1,TRBV10-2,TRBJ1-2,CASSDLYPGQGQANYGYTF,TGCGCCAGCAGTGATCTCTACCCGGGACAGGGACAAGCTAACTATGGCTACACCTTC
many,.,TRBV20-1,TRBJ1-2,CSARALLTDYGYTF,TGCAGTGCTAGAGCCCTGCTTACGGACTATGGCTACACCTTC
.,.,TRBV20-1,TRBJ1-1,CSARTVGTEAFF,TGCAGTGCTAGAACGGTCGGCACTGAAGCTTTCTTT
.,TRBD1,TRBV27,TRBJ2-2,CASTFTKGAATGELFF,TGTGCCAGCACCTTCACAAAGGGGGCGGCCACCGGGGAGCTGTTTTTT
.,TRBD2,TRBV20-1,TRBJ2-1,CSARGLAGSYNEQFF,TGCAGTGCTAGAGGACTAGCGGGATCCTACAATGAGCAGTTCTTC
many,.,TRBV30,TRBJ1-3,CAWIRTGVPGNTIYF,TGTGCCTGGATACGGACTGGAGTACCTGGAAACACCATATATTTT
many,TRBD2,TRBV28,TRBJ2-1,CASSNGGGRAARPNEQFF,TGTGCCAGCAGCAACGGGGGGGGAAGGGCCGCTAGGCCCAATGAGCAGTTCTTC
.,TRBD1,TRBV7-6,TRBJ2-3,CASSFRDRGDTQYF,TGTGCCAGCAGCTTCCGGGACAGGGGGGATACGCAGTATTTT
.,TRBD2,TRBV11-1,TRBJ2-7,CASSPPVLAVSHEQYF,TGTGCCAGCAGCCCCCCGGTGCTAGCGGTATCCCACGAGCAGTACTTC
many,TRBD1,TRBV5-1,TRBJ1-1,CASSLSDRGEKGGTEAFF,TGCGCCAGCAGCTTGAGTGACAGGGGGGAAAAAGGGGGCACTGAAGCTTTCTTT
many,.,TRBV18,TRBJ2-5,CASSRGLGGETQYF,TGTGCCAGCTCACGCGGTCTAGGCGGCGAGACCCAGTACTTC
medium-sized,.,TRBV27,TRBJ2-7,CASSAGLSSEQYF,TGTGCCAGCAGTGCGGGCCTTTCCAGCGAGCAGTACTTC
many,.,TRBV19,TRBJ2-7,CASSAGQGTYEQYF,TGTGCCAGTAGTGCAGGGCAGGGTACCTACGAGCAGTACTTC
few,.,TRBV7-9,TRBJ2-7,CASILCSVNYEQYF,TGTGCCAGCATCTTATGTAGCGTAAACTACGAGCAGTACTTC